The rows below give T cell receptor beta chains drawn from one sample of a study of blood T cell repertoires in COVID-19. Clones were sequenced by immunoSEQ multiplex PCR, and TCRdb holds only the in-frame ones, with some missing. The table records more than 200,000 clones, around four fifths of them present only once. The specimen was peripheral blood. The source is a woman in her forties with active or convalescent COVID-19. Each CDR3 is given with its conserved first and last residue. The D gene is left open where the match is weak. The size entry is marked missing in some rows and otherwise reads once, few, many or a size class.

D | size | J | V | DNA | CDR3
TRBD1 | few | TRBJ1-3 | TRBV3-1/TRBV3-2 | TGTGCCAGCAGAGACAGGGCCGTCTCTGGAAACACCATATATTTT | CASRDRAVSGNTIYF
TRBD2 | . | TRBJ2-2 | TRBV27 | TGTGCCAGCAGTATTCTGGGACTAGCGGGTGGGGAGCTGTTTTTT | CASSILGLAGGELFF
TRBD2 | . | TRBJ2-3 | TRBV18 | TGTGCCAGCTCACCACTGGCGGGGGAGGCCACAGATACGCAGTATTTT | CASSPLAGEATDTQYF
. | . | TRBJ1-1 | TRBV28 | TGTGCCAGCAGGCCAAAACTTCGGGCTGAAGCTTTCTTT | CASRPKLRAEAFF
TRBD1 | . | TRBJ1-1 | TRBV4-1 | TGCGCCAGCAGCCTCCGACAGGGGGCAGGGGACACTGAAGCTTTCTTT | CASSLRQGAGDTEAFF
TRBD1 | . | TRBJ2-2 | TRBV30 | TGTGCCTGGAGTAGGGACAGTAACACCGGGGAGCTGTTTTTT | CAWSRDSNTGELFF
TRBD2 | . | TRBJ2-1 | TRBV28 | TGTGCCAGCAGTGGGACTAGCGGGGGGATCTCCTACAATGAGCAGTTCTTC | CASSGTSGGISYNEQFF
. | . | TRBJ1-1 | TRBV7-9 | TGTGCCAGCAGCGGAGGACCGGACGGAGTGAACACTGAAGCTTTCTTT | CASSGGPDGVNTEAFF
TRBD2 | . | TRBJ2-7 | TRBV7-6 | TGTGCCAGCAGCCCTCGGGGGACTAGTGTTTACGAGCAGTACTTC | CASSPRGTSVYEQYF
. | . | TRBJ2-5 | TRBV6-6 | TGTGCCAGCAGTCCCTCCGGTGGACAGGAGACCCAGTACTTC | CASSPSGGQETQYF
. | . | TRBJ2-5 | TRBV28 | TGTGCCAGCAGTCCAGAGGGCCGGCTCCCTCTAGAGACCCAGTACTTC | CASSPEGRLPLETQYF
TRBD1 | . | TRBJ2-7 | TRBV6-5 | TGTGCCAGCAATATGGACAGGGGGGACTACGAGCAGTACTTC | CASNMDRGDYEQYF
. | many | TRBJ2-4 | TRBV7-9 | TGTGCCAGCAGCCGTAGGCCGGAGACCAAAAACATTCAGTACTTC | CASSRRPETKNIQYF
. | few | TRBJ1-6 | TRBV6-2/TRBV6-3 | TGTGCCAGCAGCTCCCCACGGGCAGGGGACCGGTCACCCCTCCACTTT | CASSSPRAGDRSPLHF
TRBD1 | . | TRBJ1-2 | TRBV10-3 | TGTGCCATCAGTGGGAGGACAGGGGGCGTTGGCTACACCTTC | CAISGRTGGVGYTF
TRBD2 | . | TRBJ2-1 | TRBV7-6 | TGTGCCAGCAGCTTAAGCGATCCCAGGGCCGGGGGGGTGAATGAGCAGTTCTTC | CASSLSDPRAGGVNEQFF
. | . | TRBJ1-2 | TRBV19 | TGTGCCAGTGTCCGGGACACCAACAATAACTATGGCTACACCTTC | CASVRDTNNNYGYTF
TRBD2 | . | TRBJ2-1 | TRBV7-3 | TGTGCCAGCAGCTTATCCCCAGCGGGGGGCAATGAGCAGTTCTTC | CASSLSPAGGNEQFF